The sequence of this T cell receptor (beta chain) was determined in a study of identical twins. About this clonotype: Its antigen is unidentified.

Study-wide results and caveats: A cross-sectional statistical analysis, not follow-up of the same donors, supported the conclusions.

Via MiXCR, TCRdb re-called the 5' RACE reads, giving one row per CDR3 protein. This sample has a few hundred thousand distinct CDR3 sequences, with roughly 9% found just once. This CDR3 spans 13 amino acids. V was trimmed by 6 bases and J by 3 bases, leaving 14 bases between them. Germline CDR1 and CDR2: SQVTM and ANQGSEA. These data also featured in a second study, about yellow fever vaccine responses in identical twins.

Source material: CD8+ T cells sorted from blood. The receptor's source is a woman younger than 35 in good health. The rearrangement links TRBV29-1 to TRBJ1-1, with D uncertain. DNA of the CDR3: TGCAGCGTGGAAACAGTATCCGACACTGAAGCTTTCTTT. It specifies CSVETVSDTEAFF.